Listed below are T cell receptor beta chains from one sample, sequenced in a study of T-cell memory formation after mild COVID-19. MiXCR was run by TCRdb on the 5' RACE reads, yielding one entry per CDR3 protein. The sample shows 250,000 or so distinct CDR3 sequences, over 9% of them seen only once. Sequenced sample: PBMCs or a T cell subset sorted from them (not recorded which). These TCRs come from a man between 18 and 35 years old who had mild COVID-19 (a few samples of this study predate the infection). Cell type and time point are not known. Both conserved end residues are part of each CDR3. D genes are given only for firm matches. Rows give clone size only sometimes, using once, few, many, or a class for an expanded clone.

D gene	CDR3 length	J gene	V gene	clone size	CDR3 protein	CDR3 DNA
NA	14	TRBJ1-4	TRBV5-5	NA	CASSPHRWSEKLFF	TGTGCCAGCAGCCCGCACAGGTGGAGTGAAAAACTGTTTTTT
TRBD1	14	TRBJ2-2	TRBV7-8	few	CASSFGTAPGELFF	TGTGCCAGCAGCTTCGGGACAGCTCCCGGGGAGCTGTTTTTT
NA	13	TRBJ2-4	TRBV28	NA	CASSLGLPDIQYF	TGTGCCAGCAGTTTGGGCCTCCCAGATATTCAGTACTTC
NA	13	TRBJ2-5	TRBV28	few	CASSPYLWETQYF	TGTGCCAGCAGTCCCTACCTTTGGGAGACCCAGTACTTC
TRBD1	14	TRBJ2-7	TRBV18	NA	CASSPDRVSYEQYF	TGTGCCAGCTCACCGGACAGGGTCTCCTACGAGCAGTACTTC
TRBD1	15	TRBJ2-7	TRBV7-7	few	CASSFGTGGHYEQYF	TGTGCCAGCAGCTTTGGGACAGGGGGTCACTACGAGCAGTACTTC
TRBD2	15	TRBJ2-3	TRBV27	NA	CASRTIAGGIDTQYF	TGTGCCAGCAGGACAATCGCGGGGGGGATAGATACGCAGTATTTT
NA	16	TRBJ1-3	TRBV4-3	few	CASSQDQSLSGNTIYF	TGCGCCAGCAGCCAAGACCAGTCTCTCTCTGGAAACACCATATATTTT
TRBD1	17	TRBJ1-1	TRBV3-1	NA	CASSQDWKRDRHTEAFF	TGTGCCAGCAGCCAAGATTGGAAGAGGGACAGACATACTGAAGCTTTCTTT
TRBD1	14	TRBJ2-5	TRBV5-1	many	CASSLGTGQGTQYF	TGCGCCAGCAGCCTAGGGACAGGGCAGGGGACCCAGTACTTC
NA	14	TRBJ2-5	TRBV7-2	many	CASSRWGGEETQYF	TGTGCCAGCAGCAGGTGGGGCGGCGAAGAGACCCAGTACTTC
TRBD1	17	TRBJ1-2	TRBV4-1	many	CASSPDGGQGALHGYTF	TGCGCCAGCAGCCCAGATGGAGGACAGGGTGCTCTCCATGGCTACACCTTC
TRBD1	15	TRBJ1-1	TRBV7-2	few	CASSFQGARNTEAFF	TGTGCCAGCAGCTTCCAGGGGGCGCGGAACACTGAAGCTTTCTTT
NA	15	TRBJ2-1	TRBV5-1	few	CASSLENRAYNEQFF	TGCGCCAGCAGCTTGGAAAACAGGGCCTACAATGAGCAGTTCTTC
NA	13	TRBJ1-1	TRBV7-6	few	CASSLGARTEAFF	TGTGCCAGCAGCTTAGGGGCACGCACTGAAGCTTTCTTT
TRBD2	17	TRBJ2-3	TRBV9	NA	CASSVVEVAGGADTQYF	TGTGCCAGCAGCGTAGTGGAAGTGGCGGGGGGGGCAGATACGCAGTATTTT
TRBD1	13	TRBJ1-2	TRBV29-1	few	CSAETGGAYGYTF	TGCAGCGCTGAGACAGGGGGGGCCTATGGCTACACCTTC
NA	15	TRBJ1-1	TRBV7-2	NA	CASRSSTSWGTEAFF	TGTGCCAGCAGATCCTCCACGTCCTGGGGGACTGAAGCTTTCTTT
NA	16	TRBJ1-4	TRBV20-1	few	CSSRDRDSRVHEKLFF	TGCAGTTCTAGAGATCGAGACAGCAGGGTCCATGAAAAACTGTTTTTT
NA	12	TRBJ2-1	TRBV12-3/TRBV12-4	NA	CASSGRRGEQFF	TGTGCCAGCAGCGGACGTCGGGGCGAGCAGTTCTTC